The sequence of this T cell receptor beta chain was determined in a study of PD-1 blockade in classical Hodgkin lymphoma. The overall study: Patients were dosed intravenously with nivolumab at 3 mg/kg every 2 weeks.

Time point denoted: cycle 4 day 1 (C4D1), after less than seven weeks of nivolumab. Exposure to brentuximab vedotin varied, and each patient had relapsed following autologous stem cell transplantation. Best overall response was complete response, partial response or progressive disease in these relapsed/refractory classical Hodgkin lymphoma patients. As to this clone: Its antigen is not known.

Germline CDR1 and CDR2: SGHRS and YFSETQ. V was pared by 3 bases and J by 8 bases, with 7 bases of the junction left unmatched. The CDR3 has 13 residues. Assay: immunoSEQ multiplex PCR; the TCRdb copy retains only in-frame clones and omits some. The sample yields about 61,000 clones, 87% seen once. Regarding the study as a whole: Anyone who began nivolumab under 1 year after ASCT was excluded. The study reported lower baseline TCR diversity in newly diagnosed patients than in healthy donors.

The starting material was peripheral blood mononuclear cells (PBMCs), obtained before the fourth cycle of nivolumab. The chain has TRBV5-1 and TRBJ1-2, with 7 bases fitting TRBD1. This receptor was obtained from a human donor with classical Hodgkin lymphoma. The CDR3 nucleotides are TGCGCCAGCAGCTCCCCACAGGGGAGAGGCTACACCTTC. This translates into CASSSPQGRGYTF. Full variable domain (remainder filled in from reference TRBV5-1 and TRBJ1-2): KAGVTQTPRYLIKTRGQQVTLSCSPISGHRSVSWYQQTPGQGLQFLFEYFSETQRNKGNFPGRFSGRQFSNSRSEMNVSTLELGDSALYLCASSSPQGRGYTFGSGTRLTVV.